This T cell receptor beta chain was retrieved from a study of cytomegalovirus exposure and HLA in healthy donors. With 60 Vbeta and 13 Jbeta primers, the PCR was carried out. TCRdb's table, derived via immunoSEQ multiplex PCR, lists solely in-frame clones and lacks some. This table holds over 150,000 clones, approximately 67% found once. In this sample, this clone turned up a few times. Its antigen is not known. Regarding the study as a whole: Cytomegalovirus-associated TCR beta chains were listed, numbering 150 to 200. 87-base-pair reads could not separate some V segments, including TRBV6-2 and TRBV6-3. Reports state that TCR beta sequences accurately predicted most subjects' HLA-A and HLA-B alleles.

The CDR3 extends over 15 amino acids. The ends were cut back, 7 bases at V and 0 bases at J, with 15 bases in the middle. Germline lookup yields CDR1 LNHDA and CDR2 SQIVND (reference sequence). Donors were ostensibly healthy at sampling, although undocumented immune exposures were probable. Sequenced: PBMCs. This chain uses TRBV19 with TRBJ1-2; D not resolved. The source is a woman in her late teens or twenties in good health and CMV-seropositive. CDR3 protein: CASIKARFSNYGYTF. CDR3 DNA: TGTGCCAGTATTAAAGCTCGGTTTTCTAACTATGGCTACACCTTC.